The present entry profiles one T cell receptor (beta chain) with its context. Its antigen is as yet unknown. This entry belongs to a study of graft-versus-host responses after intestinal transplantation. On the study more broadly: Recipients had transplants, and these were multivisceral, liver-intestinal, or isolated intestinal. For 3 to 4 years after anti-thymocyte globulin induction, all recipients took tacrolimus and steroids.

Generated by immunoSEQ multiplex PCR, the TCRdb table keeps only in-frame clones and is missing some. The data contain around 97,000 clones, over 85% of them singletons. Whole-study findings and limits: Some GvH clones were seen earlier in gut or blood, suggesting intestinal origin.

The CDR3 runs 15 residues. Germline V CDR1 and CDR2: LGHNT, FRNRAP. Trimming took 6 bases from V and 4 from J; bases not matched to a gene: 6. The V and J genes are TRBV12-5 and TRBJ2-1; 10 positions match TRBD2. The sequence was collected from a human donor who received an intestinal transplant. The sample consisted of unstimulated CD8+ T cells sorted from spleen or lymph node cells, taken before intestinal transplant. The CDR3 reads CASGPSGGPYNEQFF. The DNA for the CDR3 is TGTGCTAGTGGGCCTAGCGGGGGTCCTTACAATGAGCAGTTCTTC. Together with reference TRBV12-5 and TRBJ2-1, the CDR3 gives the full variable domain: DARVTQTPRHKVTEMGQEVTMRCQPILGHNTVFWYRQTMMQGLELLAYFRNRAPLDDSGMPKDRFSAEMPDATLATLKIQPSEPRDSAVYFCASGPSGGPYNEQFFGPGTRLTVL.